A single sample gave rise to the 14 T cell receptor beta chains below, sequenced in a study of graft-versus-host responses after intestinal transplantation. Assay: immunoSEQ multiplex PCR; the TCRdb copy retains only in-frame clones and omits some. Of some 79,000 clones listed, 85% to 90% are singletons. These receptors lack a known antigen. Sample: unstimulated CD4+ T cells sorted from spleen or lymph node cells, taken before intestinal transplant. The source is a human donor who received an intestinal transplant.

The CDR3 sequence: CASSDRGRETQYF. In DNA, the CDR3 is TGTGCCAGCAGTGACAGGGGCCGGGAGACCCAGTACTTC. The chain links TRBV27 to TRBJ2-5; 8 nucleotides line up with TRBD1. The CDR3 is made up of 13 amino acids. The J segment lost 5 bases and the V segment lost 5 bases, leaving 4 bases of the junction unmatched. Germline-derived CDR1 and CDR2 are MNHEY and SMNVEV (reference sequence).

CDR3 nucleotides: TGTGCCAGCAGCGTAGGTGTATGGGCAGATACCGGGGAGCTGTTTTTT. Translating it yields CASSVGVWADTGELFF. The chain carries TRBV9 and TRBJ2-2; no clear D gene. The length of the CDR3 is 16 residues. The germline gives CDR1 SGDLS, CDR2 YYNGEE. Trimming cost V 0 bases and J 5 bases, with 14 bases left between them.

The CDR3 nucleotides read TGCAGCGTGGGACAGCGACTCACAGATACGCAGTATTTT. It encodes CSVGQRLTDTQYF. J is TRBJ2-3 and V is TRBV29-1, with 7 bases lining up with TRBD1. V lost 6 bases to trimming and J lost 2 bases; unmatched junction nucleotides: 5. Germline CDR1 reads SQVTM; CDR2 reads ANQGSEA. This CDR3 region has 13 residues.

V is TRBV11-2 and J is TRBJ2-7; TRBD1 matches at 10 bases. V was clipped by 5 bases and J by 5 bases; unmatched bases: 15. There are 17 residues in the CDR3. Per the germline V gene, CDR1 is SGHAT and CDR2 is FQNNGV. CDR3 nucleotides: TGTGCCAGCAGCAATGAGGAGGGGGACAGGGGTAACAACGAGCAGTACTTC. It translates to CASSNEEGDRGNNEQYF. The complete variable domain, with remaining parts taken from reference TRBV11-2 and TRBJ2-7, reads EAGVAQSPRYKIIEKRQSVAFWCNPISGHATLYWYQQILGQGPKLLIQFQNNGVVDDSQLPKDRFSAERLKGVDSTLKIQPAKLEDSAVYLCASSNEEGDRGNNEQYFGPGTRLTVT.

This chain links TRBV28 with TRBJ2-7; D is undetermined. Between the trimmed V and J ends, which lost 1 base and 3 bases, there was a span of 7 bases. Germline V gives CDR1 MDHEN, CDR2 SYDVKM. This CDR3 is built from 13 residues. The DNA of the CDR3 is TGTGCCAGCAGTTTATTCGGCGGCTACGAGCAGTACTTC. This sequence encodes CASSLFGGYEQYF.

This chain joins TRBV5-6 and TRBJ2-7; perhaps TRBD2 as D (5 bases). The CDR3 loop spans 12 amino acids. Trimming left V 2 bases short and J 4 bases short, with 7 bases between. Germline assignment: CDR1 SGHDT and CDR2 YYEEEE. The CDR3 DNA sequence: TGTGCCAGCAGCTTAAGGGAGTACGAGCAGTACTTC. It codes for CASSLREYEQYF.

The sample holds one count of this clone. The chain recombines TRBV11-3 with TRBJ2-2; weak D call: TRBD1 (6 bases). The CDR3 length is 15 residues. Germline lookup yields CDR1 SGHNT and CDR2 YENEEA. The V end was cut by 3 bases, the J end by 3 bases, with 11 bases between. CDR3 coding DNA: TGTGCCAGCAGCTTGGGCAGGGGCTACACCGGGGAGCTGTTTTTT. It is translated as CASSLGRGYTGELFF.

The gene calls are TRBV10-3 and TRBJ2-7; D is perhaps TRBD1 (6 bases). The CDR3 contains 13 residues. Germline V CDR1 and CDR2: ENHRY, SYGVKD. Trimming shortened V by 6 bases and J by 5 bases, and 14 bases separated the two germline ends. CDR3 loop: CAIRITGTHEQYF. The CDR3 DNA sequence: TGTGCCATCAGGATCACAGGGACCCACGAGCAGTACTTC.

CDR3 bases: TGTGCCAGCAGTTACGATCGGACTAGGATGGGGGCGCAGTATTTT. This translates into CASSYDRTRMGAQYF. The gene calls are TRBV6-5 and TRBJ2-3; 7 positions match TRBD2. From germline, CDR1 is MNHEY and CDR2 SVGAGI. J was trimmed by 10 bases and V by 2 bases; bases with no gene match: 12. The CDR3 sequence is 15 residues long.

This clone appeared a single time. This rearrangement joins TRBV5-1 to TRBJ2-3; D is possibly TRBD2 (6 bases). Germline V CDR1 and CDR2: SGHRS, YFSETQ. The V end lost 0 bases, the J end lost 0 bases, and 8 bases lay between the germline ends. The length of the CDR3 is 15 residues. The CDR3 sequence: CASSLDGGSTDTQYF. The CDR3, as DNA: TGCGCCAGCAGCTTGGACGGGGGAAGCACAGATACGCAGTATTTT.

The chain has TRBV30 and TRBJ1-3; D is possibly TRBD1 (5 bases). CDR3 length: 14 amino acids. CDR1 GTSNPN and CDR2 SVGIG come from the germline V gene (reference sequence). Trimming pared 4 bases from V and 3 bases from J, leaving 13 bases between. The CDR3 loop reads CAWTRGLHGNTIYF. Here the CDR3 DNA reads TGTGCCTGGACGCGGGGACTTCATGGAAACACCATATATTTT.

The chain recombines TRBV10-3 with TRBJ1-6; 10 nucleotides agree with TRBD1. The CDR3 contains 18 residues. Germline CDR1 is ENHRY and CDR2 is SYGVKD. V gave up 0 bases and J gave up 7 bases; unmatched junction bases: 9. The CDR3 is CAISESSTPGQGNSPLHF. As DNA, the CDR3 is TGTGCCATCAGTGAGTCTTCCACACCGGGACAGGGGAATTCACCCCTCCACTTT.

The chain recombines TRBV5-1 with TRBJ1-1, with a tentative D call TRBD1 (6 bases). Trimming pared 1 base from V and 5 bases from J, leaving 12 bases between. Germline CDR1 SGHRS, CDR2 YFSETQ. The CDR3 extends over 14 amino acids. The CDR3: CASSLQQGTTEAFF. CDR3 nucleotide sequence: TGCGCCAGCAGCTTGCAACAGGGTACTACTGAAGCTTTCTTT.

The rearrangement joins TRBV10-3 to TRBJ2-5, with D perhaps TRBD1 (5 bases). The V end was cut by 6 bases, the J end by 1 base, with 9 bases between. CDR3 size: 13 residues. Germline V CDR1 and CDR2: ENHRY, SYGVKD. The CDR3: CAISRQSQETQYF. The CDR3 nucleotides read TGTGCCATCAGCCGACAGAGCCAAGAGACCCAGTACTTC.